A selection of T cell receptor beta chains follows, all from one sample in a study of blood T cell repertoires in COVID-19. TCRdb keeps only in-frame clones here, not all; method: immunoSEQ multiplex PCR. Among 390,000 or so clones, approximately 87% were seen once, and the ten largest hold roughly 9.4%. Material: PBMCs or T cells enriched from blood (not recorded which). The receptors stem from a woman aged 50 to 60 who had recovered from COVID-19. The CDR3 runs from the conserved cysteine through the conserved F or W. The D gene is left open where the match is weak. Size is stated for part of the rows, as once, few or many counts, or as a class when the clone is expanded.

size	D	V	J	CDR3	DNA
.	TRBD1	TRBV27	TRBJ1-5	CASSLRQGTGQPQHF	TGTGCCAGCAGTTTGAGACAGGGCACCGGTCAGCCCCAGCATTTT
.	.	TRBV28	TRBJ2-4	CASSLAEIAKNIQYF	TGTGCCAGCAGTTTGGCAGAAATAGCCAAAAACATTCAGTACTTC
.	.	TRBV27	TRBJ2-2	CASSSSNTGELFF	TGTGCCAGCAGTTCCTCGAACACCGGGGAGCTGTTTTTT
.	.	TRBV28	TRBJ2-7	CASSLSLSGSYF	TGTGCCAGCAGTTTATCCCTGAGCGGCTCGTACTTC
.	TRBD2	TRBV5-5	TRBJ2-3	CASSAGLAGTDTQYF	TGTGCCAGCAGCGCGGGACTAGCGGGAACAGATACGCAGTATTTT
.	TRBD2	TRBV20-1	TRBJ2-1	CSASGLAGTYNEQFF	TGCAGTGCTAGTGGGCTAGCGGGGACCTACAATGAGCAGTTCTTC
once	.	TRBV4-1	TRBJ2-1	CASSQSWSTDNEQFF	TGCGCCAGCAGCCAATCGTGGAGCACCGACAATGAGCAGTTCTTC
.	TRBD2	TRBV6-2/TRBV6-3	TRBJ2-7	CASSLGGGLSYEQYF	TGTGCCAGCAGTTTGGGGGGGGGACTCTCCTACGAGCAGTACTTC
.	TRBD2	TRBV6-1	TRBJ2-5	CASSEAPGGARETQYF	TGTGCCAGCAGTGAAGCCCCCGGGGGGGCCCGGGAGACCCAGTACTTC
.	.	TRBV28	TRBJ1-2	CASEQGSNYGYTF	TGTGCCAGTGAGCAGGGTTCGAACTATGGCTACACCTTC
.	.	TRBV5-8	TRBJ2-7	CASSPWPGTYEQYF	TGTGCCAGCAGCCCGTGGCCAGGGACCTACGAGCAGTACTTC
.	.	TRBV19	TRBJ1-2	CASSGTANYGYTF	TGTGCCAGTAGTGGTACAGCCAACTATGGCTACACCTTC
.	.	TRBV30	TRBJ1-4	CAWDPGQGGDEKLFF	TGTGCCTGGGATCCGGGCCAAGGGGGGGATGAAAAACTGTTTTTT
.	TRBD2	TRBV5-1	TRBJ2-1	CASSSSSTSGGFSYNEQFF	TGCGCCAGCAGCTCCAGTTCGACTAGCGGGGGTTTCTCCTACAATGAGCAGTTCTTC
.	TRBD1	TRBV4-1	TRBJ1-2	CASSQVPTGGYGYTF	TGCGCCAGCAGCCAAGTTCCCACAGGGGGCTATGGCTACACCTTC
.	TRBD1	TRBV5-1	TRBJ1-5	CASSLAGGNQPQHF	TGCGCCAGCAGCTTGGCAGGGGGAAATCAGCCCCAGCATTTT
.	TRBD1	TRBV3-1/TRBV3-2	TRBJ1-1	CASSQETGGTEAFF	TGTGCCAGCAGCCAAGAGACAGGGGGGACTGAAGCTTTCTTT
.	.	TRBV10-3	TRBJ1-1	CAIQPAVEVNTEAFF	TGTGCCATCCAGCCGGCGGTTGAGGTTAACACTGAAGCTTTCTTT
.	.	TRBV18	TRBJ1-6	CASSAQVQGKGSYNSPLHF	TGTGCCAGCTCAGCCCAGGTCCAGGGAAAAGGGTCCTATAATTCACCCCTCCACTTT
.	TRBD1	TRBV2	TRBJ1-2	CASSTGGAGYGYTF	TGTGCCAGCAGTACAGGGGGCGCTGGCTATGGCTACACCTTC
.	TRBD1	TRBV7-9	TRBJ1-1	CASSRGTGVVTEAFF	TGTGCCAGCAGCCGCGGGACAGGGGTTGTTACTGAAGCTTTCTTT
.	TRBD1	TRBV5-1	TRBJ2-1	CASSLGRDRTPLSNNEQFF	TGCGCCAGCAGCCTAGGCCGGGACAGGACCCCTTTATCCAACAATGAGCAGTTCTTC
.	.	TRBV19	TRBJ1-1	CASSMEPGAEAFF	TGTGCCAGTAGTATGGAGCCGGGGGCTGAAGCTTTCTTT
.	.	TRBV7-2	TRBJ1-2	CASSFDSNYGYTF	TGTGCCAGCAGCTTTGACAGTAACTATGGCTACACCTTC